A single sample gave rise to the 9 T cell receptor beta chains below, sequenced in a study of response to subunit inactivated influenza vaccine. Each CDR3 protein gets one entry after TCRdb re-called the RT-PCR reads with MiXCR. The sample lists fewer than 800,000 distinct CDR3 sequences; approximately 14% were seen once. The input for sequencing was PBMCs from blood, taken less than 13 days after vaccination. All receptors come from a man aged 45-65 years who received an inactivated influenza vaccine.

This clonotype occurred a few times. This chain joins TRBV6-5 and TRBJ2-5, with 8 bases that match TRBD1. The CDR3 covers 15 residues. V lost 0 bases, J lost 5 bases, and 5 bases stayed unmatched. Germline V gene sequence: CDR1 MNHEY, CDR2 SVGAGI. CDR3 DNA: TGTGCCAGCAGTTACTCACCTCGGACAGGGGAGACCCAGTACTTC. This translates into CASSYSPRTGETQYF.

The gene calls are TRBV6-5 and TRBJ2-1, with a weak D call TRBD1 (5 bases). The germline CDR1 and CDR2 sequences are MNHEY and SVGAGI. The CDR3 has 16 amino acids. Trimming removed 0 bases at V and 9 bases at J, with 18 bases between. The CDR3 spells CASSYSTPLGAFEQFF. In DNA form, the CDR3 reads TGTGCCAGCAGTTACTCGACCCCATTAGGGGCATTTGAGCAGTTCTTC.

This clonotype was counted ten times or more. This chain connects TRBV7-2 to TRBJ2-7; no clear D gene. The germline V gene has CDR1 SGHTA and CDR2 FQGNSA. The CDR3 is 13 amino acids. V was clipped by 3 bases and J by 2 bases, with 8 bases between them. CDR3 DNA: TGTGCCAGCAGCTTTAGTCGGACCTACGAGCAGTACTTC. Translating it yields CASSFSRTYEQYF.

J is TRBJ1-4 and V is TRBV7-9, with D uncertain. The V end lost 0 bases, the J end lost 3 bases, and 11 bases lay between the germline ends. Germline loops: CDR1 SEHNR, CDR2 FQNEAQ (reference sequence). The CDR3 is 16 amino acids. The CDR3: CASSLAGLGANEKLFF. The CDR3 DNA follows: TGTGCCAGCAGCTTAGCGGGCCTCGGAGCTAATGAAAAACTGTTTTTT.

This clonotype was counted only a few times. The rearrangement joins TRBV9 to TRBJ2-3; D not certain. Trimming pared 4 bases from V and 0 bases from J, leaving 9 bases between. This CDR3 comprises 14 residues. Germline V gene lookup returns CDR1 SGDLS and CDR2 YYNGEE. CDR3 sequence reads: CASSLWKSTDTQYF. CDR3 bases: TGTGCCAGCAGCCTCTGGAAGAGCACAGATACGCAGTATTTT.

This clonotype was found many times. V gene TRBV4-2 combines with J gene TRBJ2-5; 11 bases are shared with TRBD2. The length of the CDR3 is 17 residues. Germline assignment: CDR1 LGHNA and CDR2 YNFKEQ. Trimming cost V 1 base and J 1 base; bases outside gene matches: 5. CDR3 region: CASSQGSLAGGQETQYF. CDR3 coding DNA: TGTGCCAGCAGCCAAGGTTCCCTAGCGGGGGGCCAAGAGACCCAGTACTTC.

This clonotype was found a few times. The rearrangement uses TRBV10-3 and TRBJ1-2; possibly TRBD1 for D (5 bases). The CDR3 totals 14 residues. CDR1 is ENHRY and CDR2 is SYGVKD in the germline V gene. Trimming took 4 bases from V and 4 from J, leaving 13 bases between them. The CDR3 protein is CAISGLEQGYGYTF. CDR3 sequence (DNA): TGTGCCATCAGTGGACTTGAGCAGGGCTATGGCTACACCTTC.

The chain links TRBV7-2 to TRBJ1-2; TRBD1 might be the D (5 bases). Trimming took 5 bases from V and 4 from J, leaving 17 bases between them. The CDR3 consists of 15 residues. Germline V CDR1 and CDR2: SGHTA, FQGNSA. CDR3 nucleotides: TGTGCCAGCAGCGCCGGCCGGGACGGATTCTATGGCTACACCTTC. It encodes CASSAGRDGFYGYTF. Looking up the rest from reference TRBV7-2 and TRBJ1-2 gives the full variable domain: GAGVSQSPSNKVTEKGKDVELRCDPISGHTALYWYRQSLGQGLEFLIYFQGNSAPDKSGLPSDRFSAERTGGSVSTLTIQRTQQEDSAVYLCASSAGRDGFYGYTFGSGTRLTVV.

The chain recombines TRBV14 with TRBJ2-6; D perhaps matches TRBD1 (5 bases). Trimming took 5 bases from V and 0 from J, leaving 8 bases between them. Per germline, CDR1 SGHDN and CDR2 FVKESK. The CDR3 spans 15 residues. The DNA of the CDR3 is TGTGCCAGCAGCTCGACAGACTCTGGGGCCAACGTCCTGACTTTC. As protein: CASSSTDSGANVLTF. Using reference TRBV14 and TRBJ2-6 for the parts outside the CDR3, the full variable domain is EAGVTQFPSHSVIEKGQTVTLRCDPISGHDNLYWYRRVMGKEIKFLLHFVKESKQDESGMPNNRFLAERTGGTYSTLKVQPAELEDSGVYFCASSSTDSGANVLTFGAGSRLTVL.